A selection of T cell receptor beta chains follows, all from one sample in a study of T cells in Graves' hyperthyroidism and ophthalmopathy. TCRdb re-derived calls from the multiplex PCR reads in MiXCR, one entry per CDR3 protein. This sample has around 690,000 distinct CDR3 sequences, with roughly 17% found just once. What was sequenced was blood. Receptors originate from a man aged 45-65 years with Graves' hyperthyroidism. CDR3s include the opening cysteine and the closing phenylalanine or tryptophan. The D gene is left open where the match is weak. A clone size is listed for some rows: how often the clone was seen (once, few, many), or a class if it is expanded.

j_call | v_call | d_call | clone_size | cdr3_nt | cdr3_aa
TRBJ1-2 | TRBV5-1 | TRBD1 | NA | TGCGCCAGCAGCTTATATGGACAGGGAGACTATGGCTACACCTTC | CASSLYGQGDYGYTF
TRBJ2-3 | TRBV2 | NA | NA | TGTGCCAGCAGTGAACAAGAGGGAGATACGCAGTATTTT | CASSEQEGDTQYF
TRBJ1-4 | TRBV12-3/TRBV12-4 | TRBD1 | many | TGTGCCAGCAGTTTGACAGGGCGGGATGAAAAACTGTTTTTT | CASSLTGRDEKLFF
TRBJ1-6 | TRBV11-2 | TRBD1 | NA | TGTGCCAGCAGCTTATCCTTGGCAGGGGGATTAACACCCCTCCACTTT | CASSLSLAGGLTPLHF
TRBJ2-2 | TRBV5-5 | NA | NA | TGTGCCAGCACCATCAAAGACACCGGGGAGCTGTTTTTT | CASTIKDTGELFF
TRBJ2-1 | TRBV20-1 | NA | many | TGCAGTGCTCGTAGACCCGGGACTCTAAACAATGAGCAGTTCTTC | CSARRPGTLNNEQFF
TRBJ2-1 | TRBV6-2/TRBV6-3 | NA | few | TGTGCCAGCAGTTACCAACTGCCCCTCTTATTATACAATGAGCAGTTCTTC | CASSYQLPLLLYNEQFF
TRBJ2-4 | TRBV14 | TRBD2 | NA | TGTGCCAGCAGCCTTCGGACTAGCCCAGGGGACATTCAGTACTTC | CASSLRTSPGDIQYF
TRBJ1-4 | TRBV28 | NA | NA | TGTGCCAGCATTAGCCCGGGCGGGGAACGGGAAAAACTGTTTTTT | CASISPGGEREKLFF
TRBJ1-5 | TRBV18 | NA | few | TGTGCCAGCTCACCAGGGCTGATGAGCAATCAGCCCCAGCATTTT | CASSPGLMSNQPQHF
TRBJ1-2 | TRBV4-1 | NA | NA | TGCGCCAGCAGCCAAGAATCCGGCTATGGCTACACCTTC | CASSQESGYGYTF
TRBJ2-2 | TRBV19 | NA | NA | TGTGCCAGTAGTATGCTCGGGGGTTCGAACACCGGGGAGCTGTTTTTT | CASSMLGGSNTGELFF
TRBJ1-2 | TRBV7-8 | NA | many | TGTGCCAGCAGCTTAGTGGCAGCGGGCGGCTACACCTTC | CASSLVAAGGYTF
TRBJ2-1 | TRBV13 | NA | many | TGTGCCAGCAGCCCCGGCCCAAATTACAATGAGCAGTTCTTC | CASSPGPNYNEQFF
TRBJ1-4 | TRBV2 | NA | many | TGTGCCAGCAGTGAAGCGGGAGGGGATCCGGCTAATGAAAAACTGTTTTTT | CASSEAGGDPANEKLFF
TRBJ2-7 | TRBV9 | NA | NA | TGTGCCAGCAGCGTAGGGGACACACACTACGAGCAGTACTTC | CASSVGDTHYEQYF
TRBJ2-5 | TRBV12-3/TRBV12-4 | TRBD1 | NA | TGTCCCAGCAGTTTAGGTGGACAGGGGTTGTGGGAGACCCAGTACTTC | CPSSLGGQGLWETQYF
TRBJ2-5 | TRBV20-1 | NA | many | TGCAGTGCTAGGACTATACAAGGAGAAGAGACCCAGTACTTC | CSARTIQGEETQYF
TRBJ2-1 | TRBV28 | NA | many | TGTGCCAGCAGTTTTGGGTCGAGCTCCTACAATGAGCAGTTCTTC | CASSFGSSSYNEQFF
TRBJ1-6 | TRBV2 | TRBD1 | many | TGTGCCAGCACCAAAAGGGAGGGGGCGCTAAATTCACCCCTCCACTTT | CASTKREGALNSPLHF
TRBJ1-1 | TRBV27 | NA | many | TGTGCCAGCAGCGAGTCTCAGTTCGCAGAAGCTTTCTTT | CASSESQFAEAFF
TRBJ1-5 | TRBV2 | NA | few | TGTGCCAGCAGACCCGGACCCAGAGAGGCCCAGCATTTT | CASRPGPREAQHF
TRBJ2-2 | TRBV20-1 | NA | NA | TGCAGTGCTAGAGATCAGAGGGCCACGAACACCGGGGAGCTGTTTTTT | CSARDQRATNTGELFF
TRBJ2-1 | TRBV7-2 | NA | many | TGTGCCAGCAGCCCATTCTGGACGGGATACAATGAGCAGTTCTTC | CASSPFWTGYNEQFF
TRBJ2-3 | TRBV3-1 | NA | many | TGTGCCAGCAGCCTATGGACTAACGCAGATACGCAGTATTTT | CASSLWTNADTQYF